The T cell receptor (beta chain) under discussion was sequenced for a study of identical twins. Trimming stripped 0 bases from V and 2 bases from J, with 9 bases between. The CDR3 has 14 amino acids. Germline CDR1 and CDR2: SGDLS and YYNGEE. A single record per CDR3 protein comes from TCRdb applying MiXCR to the 5' RACE reads. The sample contains about 290,000 distinct CDR3 sequences, roughly 9% of which appear only once. This clonotype was observed a few times. These data were likewise used in another study, on yellow fever vaccine responses in identical twins.

The V and J genes are TRBV9 and TRBJ2-7; unclear D gene. The material sequenced was CD8+ T cells sorted from blood. The origin of this receptor is a woman between 18 and 29 years old in good health. CDR3 nucleotides: TGTGCCAGCAGCGTAGGGGGTTTCGCCTACGAGCAGTACTTC. This translates into CASSVGGFAYEQYF. The full variable domain, in which reference TRBV9 and TRBJ2-7 provide the parts outside the CDR3, is DSGVTQTPKHLITATGQRVTLRCSPRSGDLSVYWYQQSLDQGLQFLIQYYNGEERAKGNILERFSAQQFPDLHSELNLSSLELGDSALYFCASSVGGFAYEQYFGPGTRLTVT.